Below are 18 T cell receptor beta chains sequenced from a single sample in a study of low-dose radiotherapy and immunotherapy resistance in tumors. Time point in this sample: after trial treatment. Specified treatment: LDRT plus nivolumab, ipilimumab, low-dose cyclophosphamide and aspirin (RACIN trial). First-strand cDNA relied on TRAV- and TRBV-specific primers spanning alpha and beta chains. A constant-region primer paired with the V-primer adapter amplified TCRs over about 19 PCR cycles. MiXCR, run by TCRdb on the reads, gives a single entry per CDR3 protein. The sample shows tens of thousands of distinct CDR3 sequences, 20% to 25% of them seen only once. Specimen: PBMCs, collected after low-dose radiotherapy plus immunotherapy. Receptor source: a female donor with ovarian cancer.

Of note for this clonotype: This likely stems from a read error, as it lies one base from a far larger clone. The DNA for the CDR3 is TGCGCCAGCAGCTGTCCTCGGGGGACGGATAACACTGAAGCTTTCTTT. Protein: CASSCPRGTDNTEAFF. J is TRBJ1-1 and V is TRBV1; the table names TRBD1, a call not compared with the DNA. TRBV1 has pseudogene status. The CDR3 loop spans 16 amino acids.

This clonotype was seen many times. The V call is TRBV3-1, the J call TRBJ2-6, with 8 bases matching TRBD1. V shed 1 base, J shed 0 bases, and the junction held 11 bases outside the gene matches. This CDR3 contains 20 residues. The germline CDR1 and CDR2 sequences are LGHDT and YNNKEL (reference sequence). The CDR3 sequence: CASSQAGRGPPLSGANVLTF. The CDR3 DNA follows: TGTGCCAGCAGCCAAGCGGGCAGGGGGCCACCCCTCTCTGGGGCCAACGTCCTGACTTTC.

CDR3 nucleotide sequence: TGTGCCAGCACTAGCGGAAACTCCTACGAGCAGTACTTC. Translation gives CASTSGNSYEQYF. The V call is TRBV5-5, the J call TRBJ2-7, with 7 bases lining up with TRBD2. This CDR3 has 13 residues. Looked up from germline, CDR1 is SGHKS and CDR2 is YYEKEE (reference sequence). The J segment lost 0 bases and the V segment lost 6 bases, leaving 3 bases of the junction unmatched.

The V gene is TRBV20-1, the J gene TRBJ2-1; maybe TRBD2 (5 bases). There are 14 residues in the CDR3. V lost 3 bases and J 10 bases, leaving 19 bases between the germline ends. Germline V CDR1 and CDR2: DFQATT, SNEGSKA (reference sequence). CDR3 loop: CSARPRTRDYEQFF. In DNA form, the CDR3 reads TGCAGTGCTAGGCCAAGGACCAGAGACTACGAGCAGTTCTTC.

The sample holds many counts of this clonotype. The chain combines TRBV27 with TRBJ2-5; 8 bases fit TRBD2. Losses at the gene ends were 6 bases for V and 5 bases for J; bases not matched to a gene: 14. The germline V gene has CDR1 MNHEY and CDR2 SMNVEV (reference sequence). This CDR3 comprises 16 residues. CDR3 loop: CASSSRTAAGAETQYF. CDR3 DNA: TGTGCCAGCAGCTCTCGGACGGCAGCGGGAGCGGAGACCCAGTACTTC.

This clonotype occurred many times. The rearrangement links TRBV28 to TRBJ2-1, with 10 nucleotides matching TRBD2. The CDR3 runs 16 residues. CDR1 MDHEN and CDR2 SYDVKM come from the germline V gene. The trim removed 5 bases at V and 6 bases at J, leaving 10 bases unmatched. CDR3 in amino acids: CASSERGGRTRNEQFF. CDR3 coding DNA: TGTGCCAGCAGTGAGCGGGGGGGCCGAACTCGCAATGAGCAGTTCTTC.

The table lists this clonotype with many counts. This chain joins TRBV7-2 and TRBJ1-2; 12 nucleotides align to TRBD1. CDR3 length equals 14 residues. Germline lookup yields CDR1 SGHTA and CDR2 FQGNSA. J gave up 8 bases and V 6 bases, and 7 bases lay outside the gene matches. CDR3 sequence (DNA): TGTGCCAGCAGACAGGGACAGGGGGCTGGCGGCTACACCTTC. Its translation: CASRQGQGAGGYTF.

There are many counts of this clonotype. The V call is TRBV10-3, the J call TRBJ2-2; 7 nucleotides align to TRBD1. Germline trimming cut 7 bases from V and 0 bases from J; bases unmatched to any gene: 8. CDR1 is ENHRY and CDR2 is SYGVKD in the germline V gene. The CDR3 loop spans 16 amino acids. The CDR3 protein is CAITQRTGSNTGELFF. DNA of the CDR3: TGTGCCATCACCCAGAGGACAGGATCGAACACCGGGGAGCTGTTTTTT.

The CDR3 loop reads CASSLTVTNTGELFF. The CDR3 DNA is TGCGCCAGCAGCTTGACAGTAACGAACACCGGGGAGCTGTTTTTT. This chain joins TRBV5-1 and TRBJ2-2; unclear D gene. There are 15 residues in the CDR3. CDR1 and CDR2 (germline): SGHRS, YFSETQ. V lost 1 base, J lost 0 bases, and 7 bases lay in between.

This rearrangement joins TRBV20-1 to TRBJ2-1, with unresolved D. The CDR3 has 12 residues. The germline gives CDR1 DFQATT, CDR2 SNEGSKA (reference sequence). V was shortened by 4 bases and J by 4 bases, with 8 bases between the two germline ends. CDR3 sequence reads: CSAIDGYNEQFF. In DNA, the CDR3 is TGCAGTGCTATAGACGGATACAATGAGCAGTTCTTC.

A note on this clonotype: With a far larger clone one base away, a read error is the likely cause. This chain uses TRBV5-3 with TRBJ2-3; D gene ambiguous. The J call is doubtful: the DNA matches TRBJ1-5 better. TRBV5-3 has ORF status, its function being uncertain. CDR3 length equals 14 residues. CDR3 sequence reads: CASSYSPGADTQHF. The DNA for the CDR3 is TGTGCCAGCAGCTACTCCCCGGGAGCAGATACGCAGCATTTT.

On this clonotype: A far larger clone is one base from this, pointing to a likely read error. The chain uses TRBV2 and TRBJ2-1, with D possibly called TRBD1 or TRBD2 (5 bases each). This CDR3 spans 13 amino acids. With 8 bases removed from V and 10 bases from J, the gap between germline ends came to 18 bases. CDR1 and CDR2 from the germline V gene are SNHLY and FYNNEI. CDR3 in DNA: TGTGCCAGCCGAAGGGACGCCTCCTACGAGCAGTTCTTC. Its protein product is CASRRDASYEQFF.

A remark on this clonotype: An end of the junction does not agree with germline; a read error may underlie this. The gene calls are TRBV25-1 and TRBJ1-2; unclear D gene. Per germline, CDR1 MGHDK and CDR2 SYGVNS. The CDR3 consists of 16 residues. CDR3 bases: TGTGCCAACAGTGCGGGGAATAGGGTTCATAACTATGGCTACACCTTC. This sequence encodes CANSAGNRVHNYGYTF.

The rearrangement uses TRBV20-1 and TRBJ2-3, with 9 bases fitting TRBD2. After removal of 3 bases from V and 8 bases from J, the junction contained 9 bases not matched to a gene. Germline V gene data show CDR1 as DFQATT and CDR2 as SNEGSKA (reference sequence). The CDR3 has 14 amino acids. The CDR3 sequence is CSASLAGGPSTQYF. The DNA of the CDR3 is TGCAGTGCTAGTCTCGCGGGAGGGCCCAGTACGCAGTATTTT.

This clonotype appeared many times. The chain couples TRBV20-1 to TRBJ2-7; the D call may be TRBD1 or TRBD2 (6 bases each). This CDR3 spans 15 amino acids. CDR1 and CDR2 (germline): DFQATT, SNEGSKA (reference sequence). Trimming shortened V by 0 bases and J by 4 bases, and 16 bases separated the two germline ends. The CDR3: CSARDLPGARYEQYF. CDR3 coding DNA: TGCAGTGCTAGAGATCTGCCGGGGGCACGGTACGAGCAGTACTTC.

This clonotype came up many times. The rearrangement uses TRBV14 and TRBJ2-7; no clear D. Trimming took 1 base from V and 3 from J, leaving 7 bases between them. This CDR3 spans 13 amino acids. Per germline, CDR1 SGHDN and CDR2 FVKESK. The CDR3 bases are TGTGCCAGCAGCCAAGGAACCGTCTACGAGCAGTACTTC. This sequence encodes CASSQGTVYEQYF.

V and J are TRBV27 and TRBJ2-7; 9 bases agree with TRBD1. V lost 6 bases to trimming and J lost 1 base; unmatched junction nucleotides: 10. Germline V gene data show CDR1 as MNHEY and CDR2 as SMNVEV (reference sequence). The CDR3 sequence is 16 residues long. In DNA, the CDR3 is TGTGCCAGCAGAACCCCGACAGGGGGTATTTCCTACGAGCAGTACTTC. Protein product: CASRTPTGGISYEQYF.

There are a few counts of this clonotype. V is TRBV3-1 and J is TRBJ2-1, with unresolved D. CDR1 is LGHDT, CDR2 YNNKEL, per germline (reference sequence). Trimming stripped 0 bases from V and 5 bases from J, with 5 bases between. The CDR3 runs 13 residues. CDR3 DNA: TGTGCCAGCAGCCAAGAATACCACAATGAGCAGTTCTTC. It encodes CASSQEYHNEQFF.